The entry below gives a single T cell receptor beta chain sequence along with its context. This clone was detected a few times. What this receptor recognizes is not known. No much larger clonotype is one base removed from it; base qualities were not supplied. This specimen comes from a study of cytomegalovirus exposure and HLA in healthy donors (dated by TCRdb to 2016 to 2017). The study in broad terms: An earlier analysis of approximately 550 of the donors reported about 290 Gb of sequence data and around 110 million unique TCR beta sequences from 150 million to 200 million T cells. Roughly 300 gigabases of sequencing data and approximately 85 million unique TCR sequences were included in an early release covering roughly 700 HLA-typed donors. Of the approximately 400 genotyped donors, 65% to 90% were placed in the genetic ancestry cluster associated with self-reported Caucasian donors. The aim of the study was to test whether cataloging public T cell receptors could identify signatures of past pathogen exposure. The T cell repertoires of 666 subjects were profiled by immunosequencing and related to cytomegalovirus serostatus. In addition to the first cohort of around 670 subjects, a separate validation cohort of 130 or so different subjects was used. To predict cytomegalovirus infection status, the study combined high-throughput TCR immunosequencing, statistical association of individual TCRs with disease status, and machine learning. In a later analysis, previously published TCR beta repertoires from 666 donors were re-analyzed and high-resolution HLA genotyping was added so that TCR occurrence patterns could be studied. Rather than using new phenotypic data, the later analysis identified candidate immune exposures from TCR beta sequences and from how often those sequences occurred across donors. In an earlier analysis of over 550 of the donors, high-throughput TCR beta sequencing was used to judge whether each TCR beta V gene segment behaved as functional or pseudogenic. Donor age, sex, ethnicity and CMV serostatus were compiled together with the repertoire data. In a later genetic analysis, genome-wide SNP genotypes for about three fifths of the 666 donors were used, and that subset was treated as a discovery cohort. Every discovery cohort repertoire had been produced on one sequencing platform. Class I and class II HLA loci were covered by the typing at four-digit resolution. Typing coverage differed by locus: A, B, C, DRB1 and DQB1 were typed in roughly 620-640 donors, DQA1 in roughly 500, DPA1 in 600 to 610, and DPB1 in about 450. Five DR-DQ haplotypes were handled as single units for association and clustering, since linkage in the cohort was strong. Across roughly 420 genotyped donors of the cohort, an average of about 240,000 unique TCR beta nucleotide sequences per donor were sequenced, and roughly 20% of those sequences were non-productive. The paper as a whole reports these results and caveats: Linkage disequilibrium might explain the correlated functional status among segregating V segments, but an unknown experimental factor could not be ruled out. In a later analysis, the rate of TCR association differed among HLA loci, with DRB1 alleles having the most associated TCRs and HLA-C alleles having the fewest. Strong co-occurrence of HLA alleles, especially DR and DQ, made assigning TCR associations to individual alleles difficult. In a later genetic analysis, a missense DCLRE1C variant was associated with V-gene and J-gene trimming of TCR beta chains, and the association was replicated in an independent cohort. The only immune exposure information available for the cohort was CMV serostatus. The cohort was sequenced for TCR beta chains only, and without alpha or paired-chain data the features that could be detected were limited. Roughly uniform sequencing depth across donors was assumed in presence/absence analyses, although this assumption may not hold. The authors suggested that the approach could potentially be extended to other disease states and immunological phenotypes. Most CMV-associated TCR beta chains appeared to be HLA-restricted in a later analysis, and the HLA associations seemed to be driven largely by CMV exposure. Most TCR sequences were seen in very few donors, while some public TCRs were found in many individuals. A cluster of highly shared sequence variants was judged likely to be a technical artifact of the sequencing pipeline. Compared with the roughly 670-donor mean, donors in an Asian-associated ancestry cluster had fewer N-insertions in productive TCRs, according to a later genetic analysis. In a later analysis, 15,000 to 20,000 TCR beta sequences were associated with specific HLA alleles at a false discovery rate of 0.05. In vitro tests confirmed that three of the cytomegalovirus-associated TCR beta chains recognize cytomegalovirus antigens. In a later analysis, several top co-occurrence clusters were reported to appear linked to parvovirus B19, influenza, CMV and Epstein-Barr virus. A further reported finding was that TCR beta sequences accurately predicted the HLA-A and HLA-B alleles for most subjects in the first cohort. In the study, some 160 TCR beta chains were listed as associated with cytomegalovirus. HLA typing was unavailable for some donors at each locus, so association tests used only the typed subset. A later analysis found that HLA-associated TCR beta chains were more clonally expanded and had lower generation probabilities than equally common non-associated chains. In an earlier analysis of approximately 590 of the donors, most TCR beta V segments were observed in productive rearrangements about 87% or about 30% of the time, broadly matching IMGT annotations. The classifier was reported to diagnose cytomegalovirus status with high specificity and sensitivity in both the original and validation cohorts. Because counts were too low, seventeen rarely observed V segments, including chromosome 9 orphons, were excluded from the earlier analysis of 587 of the donors. Some IMGT-functional V segments, including TRBV6-2 and TRBV6-3, could not be distinguished by the 87-base-pair reads and were therefore excluded.

The receptor library was made with the immunoSEQ multiplex PCR assay. A mixture of 60 forward primers for TCR Vbeta segments and 13 reverse primers for TCR Jbeta segments was used in the multiplex PCR. Amplification of the CDR3 region of rearranged TCR beta genes was performed with a multiplex PCR assay on genomic DNA. The amplified TCR beta libraries were sequenced on the Illumina HiSeq System as 87-base-pair reads. The authors' pipeline ran thus. A later analysis counted some 80 million unique TCR beta chains across the 550 to 700 repertoires, and around 12 million of these chains were shared by at least two donors. Raw reads were error-corrected and collapsed into unique sequences by a nearest-neighbor algorithm in which closely related sequences were merged to remove PCR and sequencing errors. To assign V, D and J gene segments, CDR3 sequences were aligned to IMGT reference sequences. For a sequence to be retained, a match of at least six nucleotides was required to both a V gene segment and a J gene segment. A rearrangement was called productive if the CDR3 had no stop codons and remained in frame with V and J, and every other rearrangement was called non-productive. Following IMGT convention, CDR3 was defined as the stretch from the second conserved V-encoded cysteine up to the conserved J-encoded phenylalanine. In an earlier analysis of around 570 of the donors, sequences lacking an unambiguous match to a single V gene segment were excluded. An earlier analysis of about 600 of the donors called V segments functional above 56.7% productive rearrangements and segregating when the between-donor standard deviation exceeded 5%. A statistical classification framework was built for diagnosing cytomegalovirus status from the catalog of TCR beta chain sequences. In a later analysis, V and J genes were assigned by comparing TCR nucleotide sequences against IMGT/GENE-DB human TR gene sequences. A later analysis assigned CDR3 sequences and most-parsimonious VDJ recombination scenarios with the TCRdist pipeline. In a later analysis, every TCR beta chain was defined by the combination of its CDR3 amino acid sequence and its V-gene family, and reads without a unique V-gene family were dropped. In a later analysis, around 650 highly shared, low-generation-probability nucleotide sequences were removed to address suspected cross-contamination and a sequencing artifact. In a later analysis, a clonal expansion index for each public chain was calculated from normalized within-repertoire ranks of inferred template counts. In a later analysis, generation probabilities were computed using a VDJ recombination model fitted to out-of-frame rearrangements, and the results were checked against IGoR. In a later analysis, hypergeometric tests were used to score TCR-TCR, TCR-HLA and TCR-CMV co-occurrence, with a repertoire-size bias correction applied to TCR pairs. To estimate false discovery rates, a later analysis permuted the HLA or CMV assignments 20 times. A later analysis grouped co-occurring TCRs with DBSCAN, adding TCRdist sequence similarity when clustering within HLA-allele-positive subsets. Repertoires with fewer than 30,000 or more than 120,000 public chains, plus five repertoires with anomalous nucleotide sharing, were excluded from co-occurrence clustering. In its TCRdb copy, this immuneACCESS table keeps in-frame sequences only and misses some clones. Where compared with another copy, unresolved V genes explain less than half of these, and the others have no known cause. Clone size and V and J calls were adopted from that table, with D and trimming inferred from the DNA. This sample holds 150,000 or so clones; about two thirds were observed only once. Clones ranked in the top ten supply 1.5% to 2% of the sample.

V loses 7 bases of germline sequence and J loses 0 bases, and the interval between the two ends is 12 bases. Measured from the cysteine to the phenylalanine, the CDR3 is 14 residues long. The DNA shown is the 42-base CDR3, in frame from base 1. Looking up the germline V gene yields CDR1 ENHRY and CDR2 SYGVKD. The cohort comprised several hundred healthy bone marrow donors. All cohort members were sampled while nominally healthy, although unrecorded immune exposures were likely present. The donor tested CMV seronegative, placing the donor among the 350 or so seronegative members of the cohort. Every donor gave a peripheral blood sample, and the peripheral blood mononuclear cells from that sample were used for TCR beta sequencing. Genomic DNA was extracted from the blood cell samples with the Qiagen DNeasy Blood Extraction Kit.

This receptor was obtained from a woman under 30 in good health and CMV-seronegative. The V gene is TRBV10-3 and the J gene is TRBJ1-1; matching of 6 bases hints at TRBD1 as the D gene. Sequencing was performed on PBMCs. The sequenced DNA: TGTGCCATCACCCCGACAGGCTTGAACACTGAAGCTTTCTTT. Translation gives CAITPTGLNTEAFF.